The 14 T cell receptor beta chains below all came from one sample that was sequenced in a study of breast tumors, draining lymph nodes, adjacent tissues. MiXCR, applied by TCRdb to the multiplex PCR reads, yields one record per CDR3 protein. The table lists about 140,000 distinct CDR3 sequences, around a third of them singletons. Samples came from axillary lymph nodes draining the breast cancer. Sample: axillary lymph node tissue. Receptors were obtained from a female donor with breast cancer. Some clones in this sample may be carry-over from other donors' samples.

In its sample, this clonotype was seen many times. The chain recombines TRBV11-2 with TRBJ1-3; D gene uncertain. Per germline, CDR1 SGHAT and CDR2 FQNNGV. V was pared by 2 bases and J by 6 bases, with 14 bases between. The CDR3 covers 15 residues. The CDR3 spells CASSLRLTPQNTIYF. CDR3 bases: TGTGCCAGCAGCTTAAGGCTCACCCCTCAAAACACCATATATTTT.

In its sample, this clonotype was seen many times. Written as DNA, the CDR3 is TGTGCCAGCAGTGGAAACCTTGGGGCCAACGTCCTGACTTTC. Encoded protein: CASSGNLGANVLTF. The chain recombines TRBV2 with TRBJ2-6; no clear D gene. The CDR3 runs to 14 residues. CDR1 is SNHLY, CDR2 FYNNEI, per germline. The V end lost 4 bases, the J end lost 3 bases, and 7 bases lay between the germline ends.

Notes on this clonotype: This may be a read error, as it is one base from a much larger clone. The V gene is TRBV27, the J gene TRBJ2-3; D uncertain. CDR1 is MNHEY, CDR2 SMNVEV, per germline (reference sequence). The CDR3 has 14 residues. CDR3 in amino acids: CASRIRLGTDTRYF. Written as DNA, the CDR3 is TGTGCCAGCAGGATTAGGCTCGGCACAGATACGCGGTATTTT.

This clonotype occurred many times. The J gene is TRBJ2-7, the V gene TRBV9, with TRBD1 identical over 8 bases. Germline loops: CDR1 SGDLS, CDR2 YYNGEE. The CDR3 has 16 residues. The junction had 10 bases not matched to a gene; V was cut back by 0 bases and J by 5 bases. CDR3 sequence reads: CASSVAAGQGIDEQYF. As DNA, the CDR3 is TGTGCCAGCAGCGTAGCTGCCGGACAGGGCATCGACGAGCAGTACTTC.

This clonotype was counted many times. J is TRBJ2-1 and V is TRBV7-3; possibly TRBD1 for D (5 bases). Germline CDR1 and CDR2: SGHTA and FQGTGA. V gave up 2 bases and J gave up 5 bases, with 10 bases separating them. CDR3 length: 14 residues. CDR3 residues: CASSLGRANNEQFF. CDR3 DNA: TGTGCCAGCAGCTTAGGCAGGGCCAACAATGAGCAGTTCTTC.

This clonotype was counted at least ten times. V is TRBV6-5 and J is TRBJ2-1; no definite D call. Trimming cost V 0 bases and J 6 bases, with 6 bases left between them. CDR1 and CDR2 from the germline V gene are MNHEY and SVGAGI. This CDR3 is 13 amino acids long. CDR3 nucleotides: TGTGCCAGCAGTTACTCGAACGGCAATGAGCAGTTCTTC. It encodes CASSYSNGNEQFF.

This clonotype was seen many times. This sequence joins TRBV11-1 and TRBJ2-7, with 7 bases matching TRBD1. J was trimmed by 3 bases and V by 3 bases; bases with no gene match: 5. Per germline, CDR1 SGHAT and CDR2 FQDESV (reference sequence). The CDR3 sequence is 14 residues long. The CDR3 coding sequence is TGTGCCAGCAGCTTCCGGGACAGCCTCTACGAGCAGTACTTC. Translation: CASSFRDSLYEQYF.

This clonotype has only one observation. Just one base apart from a much larger clone, this may be a read error. The CDR3: CASNGLRSTEAFF. CDR3 coding DNA: TGTGCCAGCAATGGGCTTAGGAGCACTGAAGCTTTCTTT. This chain joins TRBV12-3 or TRBV12-4 and TRBJ1-1; D is unclear. Trimming cost V 7 bases and J 4 bases, with 13 bases left between them. This CDR3 is built from 13 residues.

The CDR3: CASSVGSPVHSDTQYF. The CDR3 DNA reads TGTGCCAGCAGTGTAGGGTCGCCCGTTCATTCAGATACGCAGTATTTT. The chain joins TRBV2 to TRBJ2-3, with no clear D. Trimming pared 4 bases from V and 4 bases from J, leaving 18 bases between. The germline V gene encodes CDR1 SNHLY and CDR2 FYNNEI. The CDR3 is 16 residues long.

This chain connects TRBV2 to TRBJ1-5, with unresolved D. Trimming shortened V by 4 bases and J by 11 bases, and 18 bases separated the two germline ends. The CDR3 length is 14 residues. In germline, CDR1 is SNHLY, CDR2 FYNNEI. The CDR3 nucleotides read TGTGCCAGCAGTGGACTAGCGGGTGGAGAGACCCAGCATTTT. Translation gives CASSGLAGGETQHF.

As DNA, the CDR3 is TGTGCCATCAGTTCCCGGGCCGGCCCGGAGGGCACTGAAGCTTTCTTT. Its protein is CAISSRAGPEGTEAFF. This sequence joins TRBV10-3 and TRBJ1-1, with unresolved D. CDR3 length equals 16 residues. Trimming cost V 5 bases and J 4 bases, with 20 bases left between them. Germline values: CDR1 ENHRY, CDR2 SYGVKD.

Many counts were recorded for this clonotype. A clone one base away is much larger, so this may be a read error. The rearrangement uses TRBV20-1 and TRBJ2-7; D uncertain. CDR3 length: 11 residues. Per the germline V gene, CDR1 is DFQATT and CDR2 is SNEGSKA (reference sequence). CDR3 nucleotide sequence: TGCAGTGGACGCACGCCATACGAGCAGTCCTTC. This codes for CSGRTPYEQSF.

Many counts were recorded for this clonotype. This chain links TRBV3-1 with TRBJ1-3; possibly TRBD1 for D (5 bases). In germline, CDR1 is LGHDT, CDR2 YNNKEL (reference sequence). V lost 0 bases and J 2 bases, leaving 11 bases between the germline ends. The CDR3 has 16 residues. The CDR3 coding sequence is TGTGCCAGCAGCCAAGATCAGGGCTTAGCTGGAAACACCATATATTTT. Translated, it gives CASSQDQGLAGNTIYF.

The sample holds many counts of this clonotype. The chain is built from TRBV6-1 and TRBJ1-2; a possible D gene is TRBD1 (5 bases). Germline assignment: CDR1 MNHNS and CDR2 SASEGT. The CDR3 length is 14 residues. Trimming left V 4 bases short and J 8 bases short, with 17 bases between. The CDR3 nucleotides are TGTGCCAGCAGTGCCGGGACGGTGGGTGTGGGCTACACCTTC. It translates to CASSAGTVGVGYTF.